This is a list of T cell receptor beta chains from one sample in a study of shared clonotypes between healthy human individuals. The protocol was immunoSEQ multiplex PCR, while the TCRdb copy is restricted to in-frame clones and leaves out a portion. This repertoire shows around 500,000 clones, around 73% found once; its top ten account for about 12%. The specimen was PBMCs. The receptors derive from a woman aged 40 to 49 in good health. Some clones in this sample may be carry-over from other donors' samples. The CDR3 runs from the conserved cysteine through the conserved F or W. The D gene is left open where the match is weak. The size entry is marked missing in some rows and otherwise reads once, few, many or a size class.

>TRBJ1-4|TRBV5-1|NA|NA
TGCGCCAGCAGCTTGGACGGCAGAATGAATGAAAAACTGTTTTTT
CASSLDGRMNEKLFF
>TRBJ2-5|TRBV11-3|NA|TRBD1
TGTGCCAGCAGCTCCGGGACAGGGGGCTCGGAGACCCAGTACTTC
CASSSGTGGSETQYF
>TRBJ2-5|TRBV28|few|NA
TGTGCCAGCAGTTTCCCCCACCGGAGGGAGACCCAGTACTTC
CASSFPHRRETQYF
>TRBJ2-2|TRBV2|once|NA
TGTGCCAGCACGGGCGGAGGCACCGGGGAGCTGTTTTTT
CASTGGGTGELFF
>TRBJ1-2|TRBV5-4|NA|TRBD1
TGTGCCAGCAGCGTAAGAGGGGGCTCAAGAAATGATGGCTACACCTTC
CASSVRGGSRNDGYTF
>TRBJ2-1|TRBV5-4|NA|NA
TGTGCCAGCAGCCCCCCCCGGGAGTCCGGCTATGAGCAGTTCTTC
CASSPPRESGYEQFF
>TRBJ1-1|TRBV6-1|NA|NA
TGTGCCAGCAGTGAACCGGGCACCACTGAAGCTTTCTTT
CASSEPGTTEAFF
>TRBJ2-6|TRBV7-9|NA|NA
TGTGCCAGCAGCGCTATACTCTCAGGGACTGGGGCCAACGTCCTGACTTTC
CASSAILSGTGANVLTF
>TRBJ2-5|TRBV30|NA|NA
TGTGCCTGGAGTCGTTTTTTGGACAGACAAGAGACCCAGTACTTC
CAWSRFLDRQETQYF
>TRBJ1-5|TRBV6-4|NA|NA
TGTGCCAGCAGTGAAGGCGGTGGGGGCAATCAGCCCCAGCATTTT
CASSEGGGGNQPQHF
>TRBJ2-2|TRBV6-1|NA|NA
TGTGCCACCCAGGAAGGGGGGAGAATCACCGGGGAGCTGTTTTTT
CATQEGGRITGELFF
>TRBJ2-3|TRBV7-8|NA|TRBD2
TGTGCCAGCAGCTTAGGCATACTAGCGGGAGTTTGGACAGATACGCAGTATTTT
CASSLGILAGVWTDTQYF
>TRBJ2-3|TRBV7-2|NA|NA
TGTGCCAGCAGCCTCTTAGGGGGGGCCGAGTCAGATACGCAGTATTTT
CASSLLGGAESDTQYF
>TRBJ2-5|TRBV11-2|NA|TRBD2
TGTGCCAGCAGCTTAGTTGGCGGGAGGACTTCCCAGTACTTC
CASSLVGGRTSQYF
>TRBJ2-5|TRBV2|NA|TRBD2
TGTGCCAGCACCCCTCTAGCACTAGCGGTCCAAGAGACCCAGTACTTC
CASTPLALAVQETQYF
>TRBJ2-1|TRBV23-1|NA|NA
TGCGCCAGCAGTCAATCGCTTGGGTGGGGGACGGCCTACAATGAGCAGTTCTTC
CASSQSLGWGTAYNEQFF
>TRBJ2-2|TRBV19|NA|NA
TGTGCCAGCAGTATAGAAGACGCGAACACCGGGGAGCTGTTTTTT
CASSIEDANTGELFF
>TRBJ2-2|TRBV30|few|NA
TGTGCCTGGAGTGTAATGGCAGTGAACACCGGGGAGCTGTTTTTT
CAWSVMAVNTGELFF
>TRBJ2-7|TRBV4-1|NA|NA
TGCGCCAGCAGCCAAGAGGTGGCGACGACCTACGAGCAGTACTTC
CASSQEVATTYEQYF
>TRBJ1-1|TRBV5-4|few|NA
TGTGCCAGCAGACCCTCCCCCGAGGTGAACACTGAAGCTTTCTTT
CASRPSPEVNTEAFF
>TRBJ2-7|TRBV28|NA|NA
TGTGCCAGCAGTTTATTAGCGTACTCCTACGAGCAGTACTTC
CASSLLAYSYEQYF
>TRBJ1-3|TRBV6-5|NA|NA
TGTGCCAGCAGTTACTACTCTGGAAACACCATATATTTT
CASSYYSGNTIYF
>TRBJ2-7|TRBV5-1|NA|TRBD2
TGCGCCAGCAGCCGCGAAGGACTAGCGGATTCCTACGAGCAGTACTTC
CASSREGLADSYEQYF
>TRBJ2-5|TRBV7-2|many|TRBD1
TGTGCCAGCAGCTTGGACAGGTCAGAGACCCAGTACTTC
CASSLDRSETQYF
>TRBJ1-2|TRBV30|NA|NA
TGTGCCTGGAGCGGGACTCCTGGAGGCTATGGCTACACCTTC
CAWSGTPGGYGYTF
>TRBJ1-1|TRBV7-3|once|NA
TGTGCCAGCAGCGCCGCGGGGGATGGCACTGAAGCTTTCTTT
CASSAAGDGTEAFF
>TRBJ2-7|TRBV27|NA|NA
TGTGCCAGCAACTTCCCTCCGGGCGAGCAGTACTTC
CASNFPPGEQYF
>TRBJ2-7|TRBV15|NA|TRBD1
TGTGCCACCAGCAGACTGGGGACAGCTAACTCCTACGAGCAGTACTTC
CATSRLGTANSYEQYF
>TRBJ2-2|TRBV7-9|NA|TRBD2
TGTGCCAGCAGCTTAGCGGGGGGGACGAACACCGGGGAGCTGTTTTTT
CASSLAGGTNTGELFF
>TRBJ2-5|TRBV7-2|NA|NA
TGTGCCAGCAGCCGGGGTCAAGAGACCCAGTACTTC
CASSRGQETQYF
>TRBJ1-5|TRBV2|NA|NA
TGTGCCAGCACTGACCGGCATTCTTTCCCGCCCCAGCATTTT
CASTDRHSFPPQHF
>TRBJ2-1|TRBV7-9|NA|NA
TGTGCCAGCAGCTTGGGTCTCTCGAGCTCCTACAATGAGCAGTTCTTC
CASSLGLSSSYNEQFF
>TRBJ2-5|TRBV19|once|TRBD2
TGTGCCAGTAGTATAGCTACAAGGGGAGGGGAGACCCAGTACTTC
CASSIATRGGETQYF
>TRBJ1-2|TRBV30|NA|NA
TGTGCCTGGAGTGTACAGGCCAGAGCGCGTGGCTACACCTTC
CAWSVQARARGYTF
>TRBJ2-5|TRBV7-9|NA|NA
TGTGCCAGCAGCTTAGTGTGGCCGGAGACCCAGTACTTC
CASSLVWPETQYF
>TRBJ1-1|TRBV4-2|NA|TRBD1
TGTGCCAGCAGCCACACCGGGACAGGGCTCACTGAAGCTTTCTTT
CASSHTGTGLTEAFF
>TRBJ2-1|TRBV18|few|TRBD1
TGTGCCAGCTCACCGGGACAGGAACCTTTAATACAGGAGCAGTTCTTC
CASSPGQEPLIQEQFF
>TRBJ2-7|TRBV15|NA|NA
TGTGCCACCAGTCTTGTTTTGGTCTACGAGCAGTACTTC
CATSLVLVYEQYF
>TRBJ2-1|TRBV27|NA|TRBD2
TGTGCCAGCAGTTTATCCCTACTAGCGCCCTACAATGAGCAGTTCTTC
CASSLSLLAPYNEQFF
>TRBJ1-1|TRBV6-4|few|TRBD1
TGTGCCAGCCGGGACAGGGGGTTTGACACTGAAGCTTTCTTT
CASRDRGFDTEAFF
>TRBJ1-5|TRBV7-6|NA|NA
TGTGCCAGCAGGGAGGCAGAGGGGCAGCCCCAGCATTTT
CASREAEGQPQHF
>TRBJ1-2|TRBV5-1|many|NA
TGCGCCAGCAGCTTGACCAGGGATGGCTACACCTTC
CASSLTRDGYTF
>TRBJ2-2|TRBV4-2|NA|NA
TGTGCCAGCAGCCAAGATTTCGGGGGCACCGGGGAGCTGTTTTTT
CASSQDFGGTGELFF
>TRBJ2-1|TRBV27|once|TRBD2
TGTGCCAGCAGTTTAAGGAGTCTAGCGGGAGGTAATGAGCAGTTCTTC
CASSLRSLAGGNEQFF
>TRBJ1-1|TRBV7-8|NA|TRBD1
TGTGCCAGCAGCCCCAAGACAGGGATGAACACTGAAGCTTTCTTT
CASSPKTGMNTEAFF
>TRBJ1-3|TRBV19|NA|NA
TGTGCCAGTCATGTCCAGGGAGCAGGAAACACCATATATTTT
CASHVQGAGNTIYF
>TRBJ1-3|TRBV7-8|NA|TRBD1
TGTGCCAGCAGCTTAGTGACCGGACAGGGCTCTGGAAACACCATATATTTT
CASSLVTGQGSGNTIYF
>TRBJ2-1|TRBV10-1|NA|NA
TGCGCCAGCAGTGGGAACGGGGTGTGGCAGTTCTTC
CASSGNGVWQFF
>TRBJ1-3|TRBV30|once|NA
TGTGCCTGGAGCCGCGGGGGAGATATAAACACCATATATTTT
CAWSRGGDINTIYF
>TRBJ2-3|TRBV7-8|NA|TRBD2
TGTGCCAGCAGCATTACCGGGACTAGCGGGAGAGGGTCAGATACGCAGTATTTT
CASSITGTSGRGSDTQYF
>TRBJ2-3|TRBV5-4|NA|TRBD2
TGTGCCAGCAGCTTGGCTGGACTAGCGGCCTCAGATACGCAGTATTTT
CASSLAGLAASDTQYF